The rows below give T cell receptor beta chains drawn from one sample of a study of cytomegalovirus exposure and HLA in healthy donors. Libraries were prepared by immunoSEQ multiplex PCR; TCRdb keeps only in-frame clonotypes and omits some of them. This table holds more than 45,000 clones, roughly nine tenths found once. The sample consisted of PBMCs. The origin of the receptors is a woman aged 30 to 39 in good health and CMV-seronegative. Both conserved end residues are part of each CDR3. Fields, in order: clone size, J gene, D gene, V gene, CDR3 DNA, CDR3 protein. A D gene is named only where the DNA matches it firmly. Clone size appears in some rows only: once, few, many, or a class for an expanded clone.

abundance: -
j_gene: TRBJ2-1
d_gene: TRBD2
v_gene: TRBV13
CDR3nt: TGTGCCAGCAGCGTAGCGGGAGTGAATGAGCAGTTCTTC
CDR3aa: CASSVAGVNEQFF

abundance: once
j_gene: TRBJ1-3
d_gene: -
v_gene: TRBV10-3
CDR3nt: TGTGCCATCAGTGAGTCGATAGTGTCCGGGTCCGGAAACACCATATATTTT
CDR3aa: CAISESIVSGSGNTIYF

abundance: -
j_gene: TRBJ2-1
d_gene: TRBD2
v_gene: TRBV12-5
CDR3nt: TGTGCTAGTGGTTGGCGACTAGCGGGAGGAGGGAATGAGCAGTTCTTC
CDR3aa: CASGWRLAGGGNEQFF

abundance: -
j_gene: TRBJ2-2
d_gene: -
v_gene: TRBV11-2
CDR3nt: TGTGCCAATCGCCAGGGTCCCGGGGAGCTGTTTTTT
CDR3aa: CANRQGPGELFF

abundance: -
j_gene: TRBJ1-2
d_gene: TRBD1
v_gene: TRBV14
CDR3nt: TGTGCCAGCAGCCAGGGACAGGGTCTTGGCTACACCTTC
CDR3aa: CASSQGQGLGYTF

abundance: -
j_gene: TRBJ2-7
d_gene: TRBD2
v_gene: TRBV7-9
CDR3nt: TGTGCCAGCAGCTTAACTAGCGGCGCCTACGAGCAGTACTTC
CDR3aa: CASSLTSGAYEQYF

abundance: -
j_gene: TRBJ2-3
d_gene: -
v_gene: TRBV25-1
CDR3nt: TGTGCCAGCAGTGTGGGGACTCCGGAATTGGGGGATACGCAGTATTTT
CDR3aa: CASSVGTPELGDTQYF

abundance: once
j_gene: TRBJ1-2
d_gene: TRBD1
v_gene: TRBV5-1
CDR3nt: TGCGCCAGCAGCTTAGGACAGGGGGGGACCTATGGCTACACCTTC
CDR3aa: CASSLGQGGTYGYTF

abundance: -
j_gene: TRBJ2-3
d_gene: TRBD2
v_gene: TRBV7-3
CDR3nt: TGTGCCAGCAGCTCTAGCGGGAGGCCTACAGATACGCAGTATTTT
CDR3aa: CASSSSGRPTDTQYF

abundance: -
j_gene: TRBJ2-1
d_gene: -
v_gene: TRBV11-2
CDR3nt: TGTGCCAGCAGCCCAGTCCATCCGGGAGAGGGTGTCAATGAGCAGTTCTTC
CDR3aa: CASSPVHPGEGVNEQFF

abundance: -
j_gene: TRBJ1-1
d_gene: TRBD1
v_gene: TRBV6-5
CDR3nt: TGTGCCAGCAGTTACGCAGGGGGGCGAATCACTGAAGCTTTCTTT
CDR3aa: CASSYAGGRITEAFF

abundance: once
j_gene: TRBJ2-1
d_gene: -
v_gene: TRBV6-5
CDR3nt: TGTGCCAGCAGGGACTCGGTTTCGGACTACAATGAGCAGTTCTTC
CDR3aa: CASRDSVSDYNEQFF

abundance: -
j_gene: TRBJ2-2
d_gene: TRBD1
v_gene: TRBV5-4
CDR3nt: TGTGCCAGCAGCTTGGGGGACAGGGGCAGCACCGGGGAGCTGTTTTTT
CDR3aa: CASSLGDRGSTGELFF

abundance: -
j_gene: TRBJ1-1
d_gene: -
v_gene: TRBV29-1
CDR3nt: TGCAGCGTTGAACCGGTCGGGGGCACTGAAGCTTTCTTT
CDR3aa: CSVEPVGGTEAFF

abundance: -
j_gene: TRBJ2-3
d_gene: TRBD1
v_gene: TRBV28
CDR3nt: TGTGCCAGCAGTCCGGACAGGCGCACAGATACGCAGTATTTT
CDR3aa: CASSPDRRTDTQYF

abundance: -
j_gene: TRBJ2-3
d_gene: -
v_gene: TRBV4-1
CDR3nt: TGCGCCAGCAGCCAAGATCCAGGCGGACTTCCCACAGATACGCAGTATTTT
CDR3aa: CASSQDPGGLPTDTQYF

abundance: once
j_gene: TRBJ1-5
d_gene: TRBD1
v_gene: TRBV7-9
CDR3nt: TGTGCCAGCAGCTTGGCCGGGACAGGGGGCACCAATCAGCCCCAGCATTTT
CDR3aa: CASSLAGTGGTNQPQHF

abundance: -
j_gene: TRBJ1-1
d_gene: -
v_gene: TRBV7-6
CDR3nt: TGTGCCAGCAGCTTAGGCGGCAGGGGCATCACTGAAGCTTTCTTT
CDR3aa: CASSLGGRGITEAFF

abundance: -
j_gene: TRBJ2-7
d_gene: -
v_gene: TRBV11-3
CDR3nt: TGTGCCAGCAGCTTAGCGTGGTCGAGCGGATCCTACGAGCAGTACTTC
CDR3aa: CASSLAWSSGSYEQYF

abundance: -
j_gene: TRBJ2-2
d_gene: -
v_gene: TRBV7-9
CDR3nt: TGTGCCAGCAGCTGGGGCGCGGCGAACACCGGGGAGCTGTTTTTT
CDR3aa: CASSWGAANTGELFF

abundance: -
j_gene: TRBJ2-7
d_gene: -
v_gene: TRBV6-1
CDR3nt: TGTGCCAGCAGCCTAGATTTCTACGAGCAGTACTTC
CDR3aa: CASSLDFYEQYF

abundance: -
j_gene: TRBJ2-7
d_gene: TRBD2
v_gene: TRBV5-1
CDR3nt: TGCGCCAGCAGCCCTCCCCTAGCGGCGGCCTACGAGCAGTACTTC
CDR3aa: CASSPPLAAAYEQYF

abundance: few
j_gene: TRBJ2-7
d_gene: TRBD1
v_gene: TRBV19
CDR3nt: TGTGCCAGTAGTATAACAGGGGGCAACGAGCAGTACTTC
CDR3aa: CASSITGGNEQYF

abundance: -
j_gene: TRBJ1-2
d_gene: -
v_gene: TRBV5-4
CDR3nt: TGTGCCAGCAGCTTGGCCTCTCGCGATGGCTACACCTTC
CDR3aa: CASSLASRDGYTF

abundance: -
j_gene: TRBJ1-1
d_gene: TRBD1
v_gene: TRBV27
CDR3nt: TGTGCCACCGTCCGGACAGGTTTGAACACTGAAGCTTTCTTT
CDR3aa: CATVRTGLNTEAFF

abundance: -
j_gene: TRBJ2-6
d_gene: TRBD1
v_gene: TRBV6-1
CDR3nt: TGTGCCAGCAGACTTACAGGGGCTGGGGCCAACGTCCTGACTTTC
CDR3aa: CASRLTGAGANVLTF

abundance: -
j_gene: TRBJ1-4
d_gene: TRBD1
v_gene: TRBV4-3
CDR3nt: TGCGCCAGCAGCCAAGATCCAGGACAGGGAGACGAAAAACTGTTTTTT
CDR3aa: CASSQDPGQGDEKLFF

abundance: -
j_gene: TRBJ2-3
d_gene: -
v_gene: TRBV30
CDR3nt: TGTGCCTGGAGTCTATGGGCGGGAGATACGCAGTATTTT
CDR3aa: CAWSLWAGDTQYF

abundance: -
j_gene: TRBJ2-3
d_gene: TRBD2
v_gene: TRBV5-4
CDR3nt: TGTGCCAGCAGCGGATCTAGCGGGAGGTACTATACAGATACGCAGTATTTT
CDR3aa: CASSGSSGRYYTDTQYF

abundance: -
j_gene: TRBJ2-3
d_gene: TRBD2
v_gene: TRBV27
CDR3nt: TGTGCCACCCAGACTAGCGGGAGGCCGGGGCAGTATTTT
CDR3aa: CATQTSGRPGQYF

abundance: -
j_gene: TRBJ2-5
d_gene: TRBD1
v_gene: TRBV19
CDR3nt: TGTGCCAGTAGTATAGGACTTGACCCAGGGGGTCAGACCCAGTACTTC
CDR3aa: CASSIGLDPGGQTQYF

abundance: -
j_gene: TRBJ2-6
d_gene: -
v_gene: TRBV19
CDR3nt: TGTGCCAGTAGTCATCCCCCCGACTCTTCTGGGGCCAACGTCCTGACTTTC
CDR3aa: CASSHPPDSSGANVLTF

abundance: -
j_gene: TRBJ2-7
d_gene: -
v_gene: TRBV2
CDR3nt: TGTGCCAGCAGTGAACCCTTCTCCTACGAGCAGTACTTC
CDR3aa: CASSEPFSYEQYF